This TCR beta chain was sequenced during a study of blood T cell repertoires in COVID-19. Study as a whole: Samples of COVID-19 (acute and convalescent) were obtained from the United States, Italy and Spain. Nucleic acid was either cDNA or gDNA, and it came from T cells, B-cell-depleted T cells, or PBMCs.

Original analysis: Scientists estimated how many nucleated cells there were by amplifying reference gene primers. Profiled with immunoSEQ multiplex PCR; TCRdb holds only in-frame clones, not every one. That table gives V, J and clone size, and the DNA gave D and trimming. This table has 200,000 to 250,000 clones, about 79% appearing once. CDR1 and CDR2 from the germline V gene are LGHNT and FRNRAP. The CDR3 is 16 residues long. Trimming took off 1 base at V and 3 bases at J, with 13 bases between the two ends. The receptor was isolated from a human donor in a cohort sampled during active COVID-19. The genes are TRBV12-5 and TRBJ1-5, with D perhaps matching TRBD1 (5 bases). The sequencing sample was made of peripheral blood. CDR3 sequence reads: CASGLGGTHLNQPQHF. The CDR3, as DNA: TGTGCTAGTGGTTTGGGGGGCACCCATCTCAATCAGCCCCAGCATTTT.